This TCR beta chain emerged from a study of T cell repertoires in cytomegalovirus infection. Study at large: Well-studied HLA-B-restricted epitopes and recently identified HLA-C-restricted epitopes of CMV were both used in the study. CMV infection together with matching HLA type was indicated by public TCR beta signatures.

CDR1 is SNHLY and CDR2 is FYNNEI in the germline V gene. The germline V and J ends were trimmed by 8 bases and 7 bases, with 9 bases remaining between them. This CDR3 comprises 11 residues. On this clonotype: Its antigen is as yet unknown.

From the reads, TCRdb called clonotypes with MiXCR, one entry per CDR3 protein. The repertoire holds some 920,000 distinct CDR3 sequences, with roughly 30% as singletons. The chain uses TRBV2 and TRBJ2-1; D may be TRBD1 or TRBD2 (5 bases each). The sequence came from a human donor in good health (CMV status not recorded). Some clones in this sample may be carry-over from other donors' samples. This material consisted of cultured CD8+ T cells from PBMCs, taken from culture after CMV antigen stimulation. Here the CDR3 DNA reads TGTGCCAGCCCGGGGCTAAATGAGCAGTTCTTC. Translating it yields CASPGLNEQFF.